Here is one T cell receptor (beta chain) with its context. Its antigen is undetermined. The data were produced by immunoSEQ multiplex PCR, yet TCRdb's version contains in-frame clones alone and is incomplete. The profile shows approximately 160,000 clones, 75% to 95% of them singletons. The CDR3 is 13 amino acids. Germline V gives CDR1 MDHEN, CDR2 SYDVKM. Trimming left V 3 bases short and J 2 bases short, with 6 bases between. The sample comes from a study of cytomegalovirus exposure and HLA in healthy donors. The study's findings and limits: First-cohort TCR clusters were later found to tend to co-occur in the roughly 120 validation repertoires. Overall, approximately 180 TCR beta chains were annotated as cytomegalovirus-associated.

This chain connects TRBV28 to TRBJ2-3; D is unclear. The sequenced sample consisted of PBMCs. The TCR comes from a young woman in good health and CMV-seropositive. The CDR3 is CASSFDSTDTQYF. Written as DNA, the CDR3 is TGTGCCAGCAGTTTCGACTCCACAGATACGCAGTATTTT.